Presented here are 9 T cell receptor beta chains from one specimen sequenced in a study of blood T cell repertoires in COVID-19 (dated by TCRdb to about 2020). Receptor amplification or capture employed the immunoSEQ multiplex PCR assay. TCRdb provides this immuneACCESS table in a form limited to in-frame rearrangements. Some clones are lacking; in checked studies, under half of them reflect an unresolved V gene, and why the rest are absent is not known. The sample contains roughly 73,000 clones, around 87% of them found a single time. The leading ten clones occupy around 29% of the sample. The sample consisted of peripheral blood. The receptors shown here come from an elderly woman with active or convalescent COVID-19.

This chain joins TRBV6-6 and TRBJ2-3; TRBD1 matches at 7 bases. Per germline, CDR1 MNHNY and CDR2 SVGAGI (reference sequence). The CDR3 is 15 amino acids. V was pared by 0 bases and J by 6 bases, with 6 bases of the junction left unmatched. CDR3 in DNA: TGTGCCAGCAGTTACTCTAGGGGGCGAGGGGATACGCAGTATTTT. It codes for CASSYSRGRGDTQYF.

The CDR3 loop reads CASSTNQGARNSPLHF. In DNA, the CDR3 is TGTGCCAGCAGCACGAATCAGGGGGCACGGAATTCACCCCTCCACTTT. The chain couples TRBV7-2 to TRBJ1-6; 8 bases line up with TRBD1. The germline V gene has CDR1 SGHTA and CDR2 FQGNSA. Trimming cost V 5 bases and J 7 bases; bases outside gene matches: 10. This CDR3 is built from 16 residues.

The rearrangement joins TRBV6-1 to TRBJ1-4; D gene ambiguous. This CDR3 contains 15 residues. Trimming shortened V by 0 bases and J by 7 bases, and 12 bases separated the two germline ends. Germline V gives CDR1 MNHNS, CDR2 SASEGT. The CDR3 here is CASSEAPGEGEKLFF. CDR3 nucleotides: TGTGCCAGCAGTGAAGCCCCGGGCGAGGGTGAAAAACTGTTTTTT.

This rearrangement joins TRBV18 to TRBJ2-1; D is unclear. Deletions cut 6 bases from V and 6 bases from J, with 9 bases between. This CDR3 comprises 12 residues. From germline, CDR1 is KGHSH and CDR2 LQKENI. Here the CDR3 reads CASSPPSNEQFF. The DNA for the CDR3 is TGTGCCAGCTCGCCGCCGAGCAATGAGCAGTTCTTC.

The V call is TRBV5-8, the J call TRBJ2-3, with 7 bases fitting TRBD2. CDR1 is SGHTS, CDR2 YDEGEE, per germline. The CDR3 is made up of 15 amino acids. Losses at the gene ends were 4 bases for V and 1 base for J; bases not matched to a gene: 6. CDR3 region: CASSGALAGTDTQYF. As DNA, the CDR3 is TGTGCCAGCAGCGGGGCCCTAGCGGGCACAGATACGCAGTATTTT.

The V call is TRBV5-1, the J call TRBJ2-3; D not resolved. CDR1 SGHRS and CDR2 YFSETQ come from the germline V gene. V lost 2 bases and J 0 bases, leaving 7 bases between the germline ends. This CDR3 contains 14 residues. The CDR3 nucleotides read TGCGCCAGCAGCTTACAGCCTAGCACAGATACGCAGTATTTT. This sequence encodes CASSLQPSTDTQYF. Variable domain in full (rest from reference TRBV5-1 and TRBJ2-3): KAGVTQTPRYLIKTRGQQVTLSCSPISGHRSVSWYQQTPGQGLQFLFEYFSETQRNKGNFPGRFSGRQFSNSRSEMNVSTLELGDSALYLCASSLQPSTDTQYFGPGTRLTVL.

The chain recombines TRBV4-1 with TRBJ2-7; 9 bases line up with TRBD2. The length of the CDR3 is 18 residues. V shed 2 bases and J 6 bases; nucleotides not matched to a gene: 17. Per germline, CDR1 MGHRA and CDR2 YSYEKL. In nucleotides, the CDR3 is TGCGCCAGCAGCCAACGCGTGGGGTCGGCGGGGGGGCCTTTCGAGCAGTACTTC. It encodes CASSQRVGSAGGPFEQYF.

This rearrangement joins TRBV11-2 to TRBJ2-7, with D possibly TRBD2 on 7 matching bases. CDR1 is SGHAT and CDR2 is FQNNGV in the germline V gene. Trimming cost V 0 bases and J 4 bases, with 10 bases left between them. This CDR3 has 14 residues. CDR3 DNA: TGTGCCAGCAGCTTAGAGCGGGGGCCTTACGAGCAGTACTTC. Amino acids: CASSLERGPYEQYF.

The genes are TRBV9 and TRBJ2-3; D call uncertain. Per germline, CDR1 SGDLS and CDR2 YYNGEE. This CDR3 comprises 12 residues. Trimming removed 0 bases at V and 5 bases at J, with 4 bases between. Here the CDR3 DNA reads TGTGCCAGCAGCGTAGGAGGAGATACGCAGTATTTT. It is translated as CASSVGGDTQYF.